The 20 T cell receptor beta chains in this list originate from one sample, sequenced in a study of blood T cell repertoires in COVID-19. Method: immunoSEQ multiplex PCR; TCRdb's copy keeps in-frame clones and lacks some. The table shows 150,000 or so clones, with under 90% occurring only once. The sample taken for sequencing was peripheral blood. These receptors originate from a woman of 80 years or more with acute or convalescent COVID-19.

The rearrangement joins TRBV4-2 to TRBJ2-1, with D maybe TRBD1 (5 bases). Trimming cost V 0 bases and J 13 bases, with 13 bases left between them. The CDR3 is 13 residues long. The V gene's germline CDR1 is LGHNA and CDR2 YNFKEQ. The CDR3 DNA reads TGTGCCAGCAGCCAAGAAGGAGAGACAGAACAGTTCTTC. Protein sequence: CASSQEGETEQFF.

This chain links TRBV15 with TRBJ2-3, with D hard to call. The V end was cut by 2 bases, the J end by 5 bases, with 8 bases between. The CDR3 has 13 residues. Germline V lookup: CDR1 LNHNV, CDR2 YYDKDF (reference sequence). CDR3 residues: CATSRLVEDTQYF. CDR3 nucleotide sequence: TGTGCCACCAGCAGACTAGTTGAAGATACGCAGTATTTT. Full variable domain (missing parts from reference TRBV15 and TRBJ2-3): DAMVIQNPRYQVTQFGKPVTLSCSQTLNHNVMYWYQQKSSQAPKLLFHYYDKDFNNEADTPDNFQSRRPNTSFCFLDIRSPGLGDTAMYLCATSRLVEDTQYFGPGTRLTVL.

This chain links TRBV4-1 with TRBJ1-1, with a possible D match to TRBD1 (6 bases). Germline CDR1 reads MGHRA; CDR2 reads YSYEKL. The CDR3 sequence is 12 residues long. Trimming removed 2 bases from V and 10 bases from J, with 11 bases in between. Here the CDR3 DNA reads TGCGCCAGCAGCCAATCATTAGGGGGAGCTTTCTTT. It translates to CASSQSLGGAFF.

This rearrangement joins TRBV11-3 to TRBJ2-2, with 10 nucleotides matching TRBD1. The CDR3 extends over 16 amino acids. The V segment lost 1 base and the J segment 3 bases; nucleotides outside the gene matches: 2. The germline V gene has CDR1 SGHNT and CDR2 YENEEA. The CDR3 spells CASSLGQGADTGELFF. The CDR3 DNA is TGTGCCAGCAGCTTAGGACAGGGGGCAGACACCGGGGAGCTGTTTTTT. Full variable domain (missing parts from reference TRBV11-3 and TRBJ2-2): EAGVVQSPRYKIIEKKQPVAFWCNPISGHNTLYWYLQNLGQGPELLIRYENEEAVDDSQLPKDRFSAERLKGVDSTLKIQPAELGDSAVYLCASSLGQGADTGELFFGEGSRLTVL.

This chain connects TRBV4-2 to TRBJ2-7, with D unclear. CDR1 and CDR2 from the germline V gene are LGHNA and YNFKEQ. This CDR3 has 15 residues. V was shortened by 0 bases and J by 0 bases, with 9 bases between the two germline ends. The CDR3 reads CASSQDLGSSYEQYF. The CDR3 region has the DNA TGTGCCAGCAGCCAAGATCTGGGCAGCTCCTACGAGCAGTACTTC.

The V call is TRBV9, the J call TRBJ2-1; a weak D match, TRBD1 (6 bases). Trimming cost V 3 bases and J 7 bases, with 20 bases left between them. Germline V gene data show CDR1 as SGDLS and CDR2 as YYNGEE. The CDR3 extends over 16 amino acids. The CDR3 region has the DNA TGTGCCAGCAGCGGAACCGGGACACAACCGTATAATGAGCAGTTCTTC. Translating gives CASSGTGTQPYNEQFF. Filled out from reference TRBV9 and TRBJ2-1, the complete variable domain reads DSGVTQTPKHLITATGQRVTLRCSPRSGDLSVYWYQQSLDQGLQFLIQYYNGEERAKGNILERFSAQQFPDLHSELNLSSLELGDSALYFCASSGTGTQPYNEQFFGPGTRLTVL.

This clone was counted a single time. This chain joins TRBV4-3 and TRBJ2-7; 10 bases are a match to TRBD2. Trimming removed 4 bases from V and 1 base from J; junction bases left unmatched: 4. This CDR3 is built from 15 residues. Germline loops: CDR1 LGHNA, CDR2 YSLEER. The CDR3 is CASSRTSGVSYEQYF. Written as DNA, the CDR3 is TGCGCCAGCAGCCGTACTAGCGGGGTTTCCTACGAGCAGTACTTC.

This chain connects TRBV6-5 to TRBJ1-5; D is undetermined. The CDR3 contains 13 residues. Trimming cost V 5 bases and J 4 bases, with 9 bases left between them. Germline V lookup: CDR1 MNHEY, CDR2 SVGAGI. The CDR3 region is CASSLQQNQPQHF. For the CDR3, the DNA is TGTGCCAGCAGTCTACAGCAGAATCAGCCCCAGCATTTT.

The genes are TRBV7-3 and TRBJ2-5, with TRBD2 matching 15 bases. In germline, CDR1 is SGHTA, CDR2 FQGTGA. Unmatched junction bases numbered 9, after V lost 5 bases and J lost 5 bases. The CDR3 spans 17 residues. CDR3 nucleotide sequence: TGTGCCAGCAGCCCTGGACTAGCGGGGGGGATCCGGGAGACCCAGTACTTC. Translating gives CASSPGLAGGIRETQYF.

CDR3 loop: CASSFRQHSGANVLTF. CDR3 DNA: TGTGCCAGCAGCTTTCGACAGCACTCTGGGGCCAACGTCCTGACTTTC. The rearrangement links TRBV7-2 to TRBJ2-6; weak D call: TRBD1 (5 bases). The V end lost 3 bases, the J end lost 0 bases, and 9 bases lay between the germline ends. Per the germline V gene, CDR1 is SGHTA and CDR2 is FQGNSA. The CDR3 is 16 residues long.

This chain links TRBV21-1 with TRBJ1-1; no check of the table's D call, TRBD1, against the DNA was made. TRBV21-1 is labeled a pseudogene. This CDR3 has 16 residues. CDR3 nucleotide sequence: TGTGCCAGCAGCAATAGGGCAGGGGGCTACGACACTGAAGCTTTCTTT. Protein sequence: CASSNRAGGYDTEAFF.

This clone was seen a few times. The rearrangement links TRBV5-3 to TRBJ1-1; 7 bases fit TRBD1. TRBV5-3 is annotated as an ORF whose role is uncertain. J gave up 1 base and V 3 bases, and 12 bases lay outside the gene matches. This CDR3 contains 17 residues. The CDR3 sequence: CARSWGNSRQGNTEAFF. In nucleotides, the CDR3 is TGTGCCAGAAGCTGGGGGAATTCGAGACAGGGGAACACTGAAGCTTTCTTT.

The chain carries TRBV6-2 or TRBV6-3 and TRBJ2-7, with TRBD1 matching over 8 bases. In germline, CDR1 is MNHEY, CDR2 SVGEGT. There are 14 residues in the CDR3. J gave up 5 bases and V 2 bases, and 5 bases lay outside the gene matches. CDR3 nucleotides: TGTGCCAGCAGTTACACTGGACAGGGCCACGAGCAGTACTTC. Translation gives CASSYTGQGHEQYF.

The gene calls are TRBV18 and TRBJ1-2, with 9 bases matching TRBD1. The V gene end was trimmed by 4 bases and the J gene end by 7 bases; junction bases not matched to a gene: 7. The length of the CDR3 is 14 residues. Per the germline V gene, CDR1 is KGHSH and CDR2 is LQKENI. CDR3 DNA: TGTGCCAGCTCACAGACCGGGACAGGGCTTGGCTACACCTTC. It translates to CASSQTGTGLGYTF.

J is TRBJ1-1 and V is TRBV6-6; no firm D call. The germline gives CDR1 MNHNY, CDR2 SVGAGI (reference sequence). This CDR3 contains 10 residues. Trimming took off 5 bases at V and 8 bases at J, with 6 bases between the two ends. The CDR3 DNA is TGTGCCAGCAGTCAGACAGAAGCTTTCTTT. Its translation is CASSQTEAFF.

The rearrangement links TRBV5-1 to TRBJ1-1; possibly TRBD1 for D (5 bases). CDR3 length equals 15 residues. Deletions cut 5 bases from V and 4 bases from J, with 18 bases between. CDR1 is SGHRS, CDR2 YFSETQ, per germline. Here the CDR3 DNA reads TGCGCCAGCAGACCTACAGGAAGGGCTGGCACTGAAGCTTTCTTT. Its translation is CASRPTGRAGTEAFF. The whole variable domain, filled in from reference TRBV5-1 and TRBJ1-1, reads KAGVTQTPRYLIKTRGQQVTLSCSPISGHRSVSWYQQTPGQGLQFLFEYFSETQRNKGNFPGRFSGRQFSNSRSEMNVSTLELGDSALYLCASRPTGRAGTEAFFGQGTRLTVV.

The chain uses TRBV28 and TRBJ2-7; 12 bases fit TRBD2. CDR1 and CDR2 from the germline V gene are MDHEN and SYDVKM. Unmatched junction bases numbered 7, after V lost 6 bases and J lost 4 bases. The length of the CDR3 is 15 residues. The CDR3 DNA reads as TGTGCCAGCAGCCAGGTCGGACTAGCGGGATACGAGCAGTACTTC. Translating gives CASSQVGLAGYEQYF.

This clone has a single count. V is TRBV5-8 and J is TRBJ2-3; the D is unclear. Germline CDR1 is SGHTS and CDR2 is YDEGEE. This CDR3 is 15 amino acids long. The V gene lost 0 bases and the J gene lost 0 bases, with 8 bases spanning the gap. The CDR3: CASSLEGGSTDTQYF. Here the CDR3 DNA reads TGTGCCAGCAGCTTGGAAGGCGGTAGCACAGATACGCAGTATTTT. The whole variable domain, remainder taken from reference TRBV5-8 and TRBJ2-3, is EAGVTQSPTHLIKTRGQQATLRCSPISGHTSVYWYQQALGLGLQFLLWYDEGEERNRGNFPPRFSGRQFPNYSSELNVNALELEDSALYLCASSLEGGSTDTQYFGPGTRLTVL.

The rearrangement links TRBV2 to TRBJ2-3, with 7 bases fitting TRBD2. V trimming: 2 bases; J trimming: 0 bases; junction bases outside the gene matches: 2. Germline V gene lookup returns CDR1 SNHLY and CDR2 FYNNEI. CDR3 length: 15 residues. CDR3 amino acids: CASSELAVSTDTQYF. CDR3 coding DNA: TGTGCCAGCAGTGAACTAGCGGTCAGCACAGATACGCAGTATTTT.

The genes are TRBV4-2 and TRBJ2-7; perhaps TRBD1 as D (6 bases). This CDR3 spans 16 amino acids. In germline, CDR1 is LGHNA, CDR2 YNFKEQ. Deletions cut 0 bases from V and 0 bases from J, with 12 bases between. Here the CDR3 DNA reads TGTGCCAGCAGCCAAGATAGACAGGTCAGCTCCTACGAGCAGTACTTC. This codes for CASSQDRQVSSYEQYF.